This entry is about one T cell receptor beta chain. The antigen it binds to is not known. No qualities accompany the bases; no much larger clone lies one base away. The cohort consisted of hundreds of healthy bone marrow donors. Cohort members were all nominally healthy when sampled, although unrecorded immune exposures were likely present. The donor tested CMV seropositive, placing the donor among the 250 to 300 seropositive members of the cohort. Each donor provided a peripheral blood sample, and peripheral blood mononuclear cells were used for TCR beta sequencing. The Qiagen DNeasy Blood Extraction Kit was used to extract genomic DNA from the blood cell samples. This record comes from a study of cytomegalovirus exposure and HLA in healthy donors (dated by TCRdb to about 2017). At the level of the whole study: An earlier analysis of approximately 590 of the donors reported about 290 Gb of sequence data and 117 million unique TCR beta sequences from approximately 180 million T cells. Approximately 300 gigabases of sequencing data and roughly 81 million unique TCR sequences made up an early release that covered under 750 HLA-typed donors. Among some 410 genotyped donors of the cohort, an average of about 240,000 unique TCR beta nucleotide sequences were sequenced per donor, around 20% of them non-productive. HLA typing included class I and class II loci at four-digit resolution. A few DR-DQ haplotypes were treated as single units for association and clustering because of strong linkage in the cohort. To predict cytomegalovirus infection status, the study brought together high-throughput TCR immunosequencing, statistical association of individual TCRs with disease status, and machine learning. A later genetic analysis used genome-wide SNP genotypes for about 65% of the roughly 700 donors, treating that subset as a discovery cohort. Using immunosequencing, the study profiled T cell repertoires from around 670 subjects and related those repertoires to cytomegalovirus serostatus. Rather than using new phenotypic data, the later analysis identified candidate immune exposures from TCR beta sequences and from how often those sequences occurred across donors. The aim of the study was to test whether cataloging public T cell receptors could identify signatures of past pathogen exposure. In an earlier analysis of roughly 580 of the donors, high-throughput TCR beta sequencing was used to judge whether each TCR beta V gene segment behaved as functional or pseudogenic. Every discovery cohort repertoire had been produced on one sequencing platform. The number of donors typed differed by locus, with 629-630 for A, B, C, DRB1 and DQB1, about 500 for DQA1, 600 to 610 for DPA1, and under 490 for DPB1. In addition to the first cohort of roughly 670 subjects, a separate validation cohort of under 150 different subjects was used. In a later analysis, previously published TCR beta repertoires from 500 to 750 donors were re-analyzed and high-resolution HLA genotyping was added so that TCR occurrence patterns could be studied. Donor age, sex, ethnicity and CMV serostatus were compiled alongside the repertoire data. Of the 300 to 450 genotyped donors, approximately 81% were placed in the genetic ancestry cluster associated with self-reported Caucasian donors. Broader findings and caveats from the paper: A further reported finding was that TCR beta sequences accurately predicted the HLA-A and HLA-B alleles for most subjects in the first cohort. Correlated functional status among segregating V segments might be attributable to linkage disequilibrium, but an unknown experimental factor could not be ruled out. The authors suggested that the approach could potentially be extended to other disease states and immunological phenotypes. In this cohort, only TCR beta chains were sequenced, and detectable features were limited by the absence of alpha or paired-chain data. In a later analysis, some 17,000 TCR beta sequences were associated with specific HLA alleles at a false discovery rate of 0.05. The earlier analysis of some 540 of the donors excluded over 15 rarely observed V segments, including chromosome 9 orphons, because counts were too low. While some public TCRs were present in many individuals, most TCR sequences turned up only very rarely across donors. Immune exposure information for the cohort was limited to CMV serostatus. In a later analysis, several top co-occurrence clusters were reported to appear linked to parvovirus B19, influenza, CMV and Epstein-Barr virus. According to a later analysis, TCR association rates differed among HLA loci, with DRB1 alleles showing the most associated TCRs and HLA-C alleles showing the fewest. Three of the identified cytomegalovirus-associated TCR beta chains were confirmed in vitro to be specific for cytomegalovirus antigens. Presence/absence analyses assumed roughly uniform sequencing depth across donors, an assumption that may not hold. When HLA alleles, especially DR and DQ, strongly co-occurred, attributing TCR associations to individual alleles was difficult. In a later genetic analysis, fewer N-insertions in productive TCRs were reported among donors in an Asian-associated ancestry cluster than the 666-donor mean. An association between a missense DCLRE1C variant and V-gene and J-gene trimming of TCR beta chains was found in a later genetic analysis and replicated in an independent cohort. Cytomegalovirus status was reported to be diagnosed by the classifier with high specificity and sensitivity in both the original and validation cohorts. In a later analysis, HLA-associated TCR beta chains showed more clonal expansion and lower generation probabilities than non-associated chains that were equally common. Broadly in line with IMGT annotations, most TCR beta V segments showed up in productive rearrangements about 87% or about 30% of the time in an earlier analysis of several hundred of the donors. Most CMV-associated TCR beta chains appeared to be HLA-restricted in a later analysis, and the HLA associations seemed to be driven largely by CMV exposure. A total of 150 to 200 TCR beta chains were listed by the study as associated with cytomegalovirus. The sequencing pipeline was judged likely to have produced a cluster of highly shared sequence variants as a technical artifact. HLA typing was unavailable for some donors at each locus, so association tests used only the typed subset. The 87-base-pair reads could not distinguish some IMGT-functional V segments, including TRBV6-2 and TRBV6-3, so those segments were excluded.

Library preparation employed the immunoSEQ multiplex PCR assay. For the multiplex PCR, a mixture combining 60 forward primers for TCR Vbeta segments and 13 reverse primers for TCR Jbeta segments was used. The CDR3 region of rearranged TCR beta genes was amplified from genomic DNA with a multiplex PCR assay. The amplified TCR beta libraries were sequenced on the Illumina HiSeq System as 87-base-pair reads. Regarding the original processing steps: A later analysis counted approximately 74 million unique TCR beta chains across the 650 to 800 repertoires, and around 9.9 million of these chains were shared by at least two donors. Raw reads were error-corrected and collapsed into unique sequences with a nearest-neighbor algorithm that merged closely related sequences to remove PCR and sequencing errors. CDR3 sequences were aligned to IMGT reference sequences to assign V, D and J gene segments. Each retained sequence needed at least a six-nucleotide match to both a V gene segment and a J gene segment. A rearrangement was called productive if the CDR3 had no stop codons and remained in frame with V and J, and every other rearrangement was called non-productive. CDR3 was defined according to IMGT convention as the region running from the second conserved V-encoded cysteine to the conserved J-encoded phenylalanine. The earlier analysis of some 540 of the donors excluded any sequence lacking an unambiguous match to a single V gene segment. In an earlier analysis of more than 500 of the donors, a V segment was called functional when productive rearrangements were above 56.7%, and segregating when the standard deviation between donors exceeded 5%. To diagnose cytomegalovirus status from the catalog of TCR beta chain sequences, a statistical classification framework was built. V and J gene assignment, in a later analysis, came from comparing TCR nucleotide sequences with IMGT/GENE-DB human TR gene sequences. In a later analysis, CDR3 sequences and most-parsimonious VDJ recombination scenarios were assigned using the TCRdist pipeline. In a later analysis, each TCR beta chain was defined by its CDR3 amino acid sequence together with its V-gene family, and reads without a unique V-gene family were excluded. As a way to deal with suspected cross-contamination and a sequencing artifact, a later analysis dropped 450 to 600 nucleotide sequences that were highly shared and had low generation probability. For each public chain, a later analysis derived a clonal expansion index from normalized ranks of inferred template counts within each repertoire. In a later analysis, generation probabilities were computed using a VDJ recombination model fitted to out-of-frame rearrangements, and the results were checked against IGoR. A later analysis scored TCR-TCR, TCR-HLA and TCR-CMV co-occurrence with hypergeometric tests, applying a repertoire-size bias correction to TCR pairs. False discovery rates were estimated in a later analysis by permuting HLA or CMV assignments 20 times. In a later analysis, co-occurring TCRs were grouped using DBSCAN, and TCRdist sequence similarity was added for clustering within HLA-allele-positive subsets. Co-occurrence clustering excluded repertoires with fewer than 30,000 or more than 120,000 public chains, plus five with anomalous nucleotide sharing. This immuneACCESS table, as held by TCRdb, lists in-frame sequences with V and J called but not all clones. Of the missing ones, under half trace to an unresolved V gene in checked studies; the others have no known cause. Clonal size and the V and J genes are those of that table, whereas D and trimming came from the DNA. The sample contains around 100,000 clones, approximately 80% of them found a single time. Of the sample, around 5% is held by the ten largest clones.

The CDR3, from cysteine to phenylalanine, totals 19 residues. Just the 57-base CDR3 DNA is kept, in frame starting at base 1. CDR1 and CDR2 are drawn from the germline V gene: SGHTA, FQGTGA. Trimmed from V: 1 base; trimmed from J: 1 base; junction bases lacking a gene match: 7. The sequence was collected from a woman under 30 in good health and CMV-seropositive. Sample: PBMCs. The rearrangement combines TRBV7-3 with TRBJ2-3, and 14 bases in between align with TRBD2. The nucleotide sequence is TGTGCCAGCAGCTTAATGAATCCGGGACTAGCGGGAGGCACAGATACGCAGTATTTT. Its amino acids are CASSLMNPGLAGGTDTQYF.